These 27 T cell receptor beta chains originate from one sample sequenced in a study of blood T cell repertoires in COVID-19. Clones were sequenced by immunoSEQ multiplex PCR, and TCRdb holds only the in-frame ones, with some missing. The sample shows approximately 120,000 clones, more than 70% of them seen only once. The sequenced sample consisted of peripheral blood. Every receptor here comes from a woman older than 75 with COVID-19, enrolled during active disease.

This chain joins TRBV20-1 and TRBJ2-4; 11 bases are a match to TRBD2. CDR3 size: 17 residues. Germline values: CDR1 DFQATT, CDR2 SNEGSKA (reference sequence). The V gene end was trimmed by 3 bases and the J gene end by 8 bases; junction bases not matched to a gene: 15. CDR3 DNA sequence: TGCAGTGCTAGTGCGGGTTGGGCTAGCGGGAGGAAGGACATTCAGTACTTC. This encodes CSASAGWASGRKDIQYF.

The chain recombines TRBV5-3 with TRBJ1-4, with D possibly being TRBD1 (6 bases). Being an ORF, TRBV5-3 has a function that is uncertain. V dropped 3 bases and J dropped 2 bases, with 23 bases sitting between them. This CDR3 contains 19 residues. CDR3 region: CARSYLHRSGDPTNEKLFF. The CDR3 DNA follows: TGTGCCAGAAGCTACCTCCACCGCTCAGGGGACCCGACTAATGAAAAACTGTTTTTT.

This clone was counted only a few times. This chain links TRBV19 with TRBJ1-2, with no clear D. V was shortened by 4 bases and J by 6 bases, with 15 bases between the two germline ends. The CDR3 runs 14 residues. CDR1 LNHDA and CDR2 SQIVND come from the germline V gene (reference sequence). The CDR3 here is CASSKSGGEDGYTF. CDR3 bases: TGTGCCAGTAGTAAATCTGGCGGAGAGGATGGCTACACCTTC.

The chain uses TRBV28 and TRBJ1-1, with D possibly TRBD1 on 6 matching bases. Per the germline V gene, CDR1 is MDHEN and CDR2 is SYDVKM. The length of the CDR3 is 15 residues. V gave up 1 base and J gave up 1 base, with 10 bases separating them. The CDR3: CASSLYQGTNTEAFF. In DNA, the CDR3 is TGTGCCAGCAGTTTATATCAGGGGACGAACACTGAAGCTTTCTTT.

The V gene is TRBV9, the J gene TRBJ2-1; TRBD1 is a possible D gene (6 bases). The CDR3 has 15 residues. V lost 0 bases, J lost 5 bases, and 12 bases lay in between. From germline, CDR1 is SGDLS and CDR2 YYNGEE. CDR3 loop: CASSVEGQTNNEQFF. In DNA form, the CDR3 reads TGTGCCAGCAGCGTAGAAGGACAGACTAACAATGAGCAGTTCTTC.

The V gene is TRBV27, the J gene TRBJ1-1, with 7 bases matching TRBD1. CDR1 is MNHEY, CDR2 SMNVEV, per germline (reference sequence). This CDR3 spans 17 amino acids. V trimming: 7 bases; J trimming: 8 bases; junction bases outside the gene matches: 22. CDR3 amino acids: CASTKVETGFRIKEAFF. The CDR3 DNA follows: TGTGCCAGCACCAAAGTGGAGACAGGGTTTAGGATTAAGGAAGCTTTCTTT.

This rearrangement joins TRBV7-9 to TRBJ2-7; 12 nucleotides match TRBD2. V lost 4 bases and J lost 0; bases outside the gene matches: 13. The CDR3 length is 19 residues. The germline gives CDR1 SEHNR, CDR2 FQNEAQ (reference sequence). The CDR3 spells CASSSLTGTSGFSSYEQYF. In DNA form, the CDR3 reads TGTGCCAGCAGCTCATTAACCGGGACTAGCGGGTTCAGCTCCTACGAGCAGTACTTC. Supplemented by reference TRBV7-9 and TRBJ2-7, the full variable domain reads DTGVSQNPRHKITKRGQNVTFRCDPISEHNRLYWYRQTLGQGPEFLTYFQNEAQLEKSRLLSDRFSAERPKGSFSTLEIQRTEQGDSAMYLCASSSLTGTSGFSSYEQYFGPGTRLTVT.

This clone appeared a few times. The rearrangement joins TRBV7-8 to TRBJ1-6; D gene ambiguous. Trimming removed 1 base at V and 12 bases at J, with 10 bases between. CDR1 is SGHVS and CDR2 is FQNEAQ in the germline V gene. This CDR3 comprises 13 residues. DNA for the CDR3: TGTGCCAGCAGCTTAGAGAGGCAGAAACCCCTCCACTTT. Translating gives CASSLERQKPLHF.

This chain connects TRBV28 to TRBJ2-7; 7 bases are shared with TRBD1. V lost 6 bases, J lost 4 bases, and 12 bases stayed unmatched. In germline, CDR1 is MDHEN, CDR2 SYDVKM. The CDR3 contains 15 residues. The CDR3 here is CASRPVWDSGYEQYF. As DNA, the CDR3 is TGTGCCAGCAGGCCGGTGTGGGACAGTGGTTACGAGCAGTACTTC. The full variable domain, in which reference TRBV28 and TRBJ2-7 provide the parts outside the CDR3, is DVKVTQSSRYLVKRTGEKVFLECVQDMDHENMFWYRQDPGLGLRLIYFSYDVKMKEKGDIPEGYSVSREKKERFSLILESASTNQTSMYLCASRPVWDSGYEQYFGPGTRLTVT.

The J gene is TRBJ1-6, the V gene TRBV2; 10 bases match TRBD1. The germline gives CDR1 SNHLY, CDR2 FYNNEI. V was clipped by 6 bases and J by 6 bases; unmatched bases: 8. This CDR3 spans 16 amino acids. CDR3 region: CASRTRTGGVNSPLHF. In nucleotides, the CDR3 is TGTGCCAGCAGGACCCGGACAGGGGGGGTTAATTCACCCCTCCACTTT.

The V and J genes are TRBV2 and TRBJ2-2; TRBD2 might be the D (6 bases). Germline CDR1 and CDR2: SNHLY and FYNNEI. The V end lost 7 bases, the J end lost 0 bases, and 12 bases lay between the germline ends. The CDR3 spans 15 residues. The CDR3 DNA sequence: TGTGCCAGCAAGGCGGGAAACTCGAACACCGGGGAGCTGTTTTTT. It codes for CASKAGNSNTGELFF.

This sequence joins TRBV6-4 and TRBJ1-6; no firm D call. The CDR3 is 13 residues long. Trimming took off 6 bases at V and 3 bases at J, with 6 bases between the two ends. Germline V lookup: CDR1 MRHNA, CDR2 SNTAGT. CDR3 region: CASRPGYNSPLHF. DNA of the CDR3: TGTGCCAGCAGACCGGGCTATAATTCACCCCTCCACTTT.

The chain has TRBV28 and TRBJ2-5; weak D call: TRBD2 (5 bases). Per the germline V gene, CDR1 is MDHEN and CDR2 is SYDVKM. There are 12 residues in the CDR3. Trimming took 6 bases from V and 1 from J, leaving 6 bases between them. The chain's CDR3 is CASSTSQETQYF. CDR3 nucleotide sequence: TGTGCCAGCAGCACTAGCCAAGAGACCCAGTACTTC.

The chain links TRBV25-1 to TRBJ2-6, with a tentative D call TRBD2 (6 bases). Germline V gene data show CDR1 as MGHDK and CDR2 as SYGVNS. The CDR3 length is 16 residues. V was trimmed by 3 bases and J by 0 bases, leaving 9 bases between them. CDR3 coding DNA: TGTGCCAGCAGTGACCCCGGGAGCTCTGGGGCCAACGTCCTGACTTTC. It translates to CASSDPGSSGANVLTF.

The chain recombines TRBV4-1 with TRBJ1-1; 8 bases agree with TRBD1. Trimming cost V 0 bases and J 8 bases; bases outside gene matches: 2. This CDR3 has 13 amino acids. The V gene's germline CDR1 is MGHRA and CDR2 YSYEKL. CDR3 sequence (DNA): TGCGCCAGCAGCCAAGATGGGGACAGGGAAGCTTTCTTT. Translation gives CASSQDGDREAFF.

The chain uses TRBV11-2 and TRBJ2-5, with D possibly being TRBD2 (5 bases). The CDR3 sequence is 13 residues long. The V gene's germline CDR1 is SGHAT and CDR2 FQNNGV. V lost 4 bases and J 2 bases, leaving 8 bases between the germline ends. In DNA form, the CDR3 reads TGTGCCAGCAGCTCCGGGATGCAAGAGACCCAGTACTTC. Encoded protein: CASSSGMQETQYF.

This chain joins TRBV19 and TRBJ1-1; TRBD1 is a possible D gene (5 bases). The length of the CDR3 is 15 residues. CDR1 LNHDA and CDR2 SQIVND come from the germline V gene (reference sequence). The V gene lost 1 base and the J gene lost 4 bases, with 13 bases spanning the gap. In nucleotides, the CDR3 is TGTGCCAGTAGTATAGGAGCCAGGGTACGCACTGAAGCTTTCTTT. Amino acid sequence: CASSIGARVRTEAFF.

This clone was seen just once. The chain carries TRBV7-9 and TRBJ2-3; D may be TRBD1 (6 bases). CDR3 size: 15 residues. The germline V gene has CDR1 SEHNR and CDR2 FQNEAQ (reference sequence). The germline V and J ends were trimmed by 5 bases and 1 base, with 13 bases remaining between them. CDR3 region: CASSRTASRTDTQYF. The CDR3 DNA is TGTGCCAGCAGCAGGACAGCCTCTCGCACAGATACGCAGTATTTT.

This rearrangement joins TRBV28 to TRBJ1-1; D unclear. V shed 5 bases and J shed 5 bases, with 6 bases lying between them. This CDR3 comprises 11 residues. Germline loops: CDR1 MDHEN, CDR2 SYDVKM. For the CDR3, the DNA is TGTGCCAGCAGTAGCAAGACTGAAGCTTTCTTT. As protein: CASSSKTEAFF.

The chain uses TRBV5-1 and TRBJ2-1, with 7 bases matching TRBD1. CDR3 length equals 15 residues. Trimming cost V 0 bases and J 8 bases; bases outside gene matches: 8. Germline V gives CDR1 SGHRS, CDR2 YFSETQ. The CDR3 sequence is CASSLVTGAGDEQFF. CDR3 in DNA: TGCGCCAGCAGCTTGGTAACAGGGGCTGGGGATGAGCAGTTCTTC.

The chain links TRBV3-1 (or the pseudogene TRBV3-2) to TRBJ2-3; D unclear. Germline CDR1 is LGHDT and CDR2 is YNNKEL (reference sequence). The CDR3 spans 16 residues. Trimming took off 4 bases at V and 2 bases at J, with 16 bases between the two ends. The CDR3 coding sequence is TGTGCCAGCAGCCCACATCCTGTGCTTTACACAGATACGCAGTATTTT. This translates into CASSPHPVLYTDTQYF.

The CDR3 sequence is CASSSPSGTGKETQYF. The CDR3 coding sequence is TGTGCCAGCAGCTCCCCAAGTGGGACAGGGAAAGAGACCCAGTACTTC. The J gene is TRBJ2-5, the V gene TRBV7-2; 9 bases line up with TRBD1. The CDR3 totals 16 residues. V was clipped by 4 bases and J by 3 bases; unmatched bases: 9. The germline gives CDR1 SGHTA, CDR2 FQGNSA.

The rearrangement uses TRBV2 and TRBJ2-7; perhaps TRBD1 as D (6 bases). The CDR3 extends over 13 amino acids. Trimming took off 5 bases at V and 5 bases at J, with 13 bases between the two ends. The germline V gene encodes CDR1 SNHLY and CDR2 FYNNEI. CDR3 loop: CASSLQGDNEQYF. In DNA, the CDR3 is TGTGCCAGCAGTCTACAGGGTGATAACGAGCAGTACTTC.

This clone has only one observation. CDR3 in amino acids: CASSGPGMDTEAFF. As DNA, the CDR3 is TGTGCCAGCAGTGGGCCAGGAATGGACACTGAAGCTTTCTTT. V usage is TRBV28 and J usage is TRBJ1-1, with D unresolved. CDR1 and CDR2 (germline): MDHEN, SYDVKM. The V end was cut by 5 bases, the J end by 3 bases, with 13 bases between. The CDR3 loop spans 14 amino acids.

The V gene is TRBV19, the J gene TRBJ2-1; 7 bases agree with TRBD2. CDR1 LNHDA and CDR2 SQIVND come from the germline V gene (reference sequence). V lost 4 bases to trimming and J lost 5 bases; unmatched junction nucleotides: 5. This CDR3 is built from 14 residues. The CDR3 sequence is CASSTGRRNNEQFF. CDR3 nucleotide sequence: TGTGCCAGTAGTACCGGGAGGAGAAACAATGAGCAGTTCTTC.

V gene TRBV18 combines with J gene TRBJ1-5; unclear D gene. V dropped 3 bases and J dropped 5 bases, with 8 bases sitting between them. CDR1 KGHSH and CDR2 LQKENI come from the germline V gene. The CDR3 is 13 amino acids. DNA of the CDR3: TGTGCCAGCTCACCGTCCGGGGATCAGCCCCAGCATTTT. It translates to CASSPSGDQPQHF. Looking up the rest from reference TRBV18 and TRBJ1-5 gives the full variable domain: NAGVMQNPRHLVRRRGQEARLRCSPMKGHSHVYWYRQLPEEGLKFMVYLQKENIIDESGMPKERFSAEFPKEGPSILRIQQVVRGDSAAYFCASSPSGDQPQHFGDGTRLSIL.

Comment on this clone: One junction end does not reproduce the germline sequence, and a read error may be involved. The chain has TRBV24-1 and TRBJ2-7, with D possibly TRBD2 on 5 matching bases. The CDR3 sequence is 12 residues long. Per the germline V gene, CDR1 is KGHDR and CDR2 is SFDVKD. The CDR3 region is CVTSDGLYEQYF. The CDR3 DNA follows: TGTGTCACCAGTGACGGACTCTACGAGCAGTACTTC.